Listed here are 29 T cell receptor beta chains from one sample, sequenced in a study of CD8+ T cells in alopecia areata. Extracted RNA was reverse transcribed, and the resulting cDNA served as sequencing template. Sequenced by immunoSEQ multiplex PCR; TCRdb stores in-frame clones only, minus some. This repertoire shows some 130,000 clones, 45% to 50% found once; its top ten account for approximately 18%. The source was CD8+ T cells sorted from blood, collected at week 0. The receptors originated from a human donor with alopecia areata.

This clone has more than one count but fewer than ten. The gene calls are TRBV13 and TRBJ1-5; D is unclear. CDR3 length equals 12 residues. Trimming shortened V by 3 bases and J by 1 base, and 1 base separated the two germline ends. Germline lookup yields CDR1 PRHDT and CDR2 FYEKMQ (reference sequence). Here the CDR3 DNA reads TGTGCCAGCAGCTTCAGCAATCAGCCCCAGCATTTT. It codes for CASSFSNQPQHF.

The CDR3 DNA reads TGTGCCAGCAGCTTAGGCCGAAAGGAATTTCCAAATACGCAGTATTTT. Encoded protein: CASSLGRKEFPNTQYF. This rearrangement joins TRBV13 to TRBJ2-3; D is uncertain. Between the trimmed V and J ends, which lost 0 bases and 7 bases, there was a span of 17 bases. The V gene's germline CDR1 is PRHDT and CDR2 FYEKMQ (reference sequence). This CDR3 is 16 amino acids long.

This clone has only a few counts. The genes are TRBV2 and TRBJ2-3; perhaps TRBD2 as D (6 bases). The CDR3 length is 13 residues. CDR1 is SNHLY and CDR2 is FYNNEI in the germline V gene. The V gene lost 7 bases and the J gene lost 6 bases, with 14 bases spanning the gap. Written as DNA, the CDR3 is TGTGCCAGCACAAGTACCAGCGGGGATACGCAGTATTTT. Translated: CASTSTSGDTQYF.

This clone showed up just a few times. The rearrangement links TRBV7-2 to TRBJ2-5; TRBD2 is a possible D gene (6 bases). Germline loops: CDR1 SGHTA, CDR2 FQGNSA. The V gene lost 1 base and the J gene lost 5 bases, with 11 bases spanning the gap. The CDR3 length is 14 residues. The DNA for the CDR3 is TGTGCCAGCAGCTTAGTGGCGGGACGGGAGACCCAGTACTTC. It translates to CASSLVAGRETQYF.

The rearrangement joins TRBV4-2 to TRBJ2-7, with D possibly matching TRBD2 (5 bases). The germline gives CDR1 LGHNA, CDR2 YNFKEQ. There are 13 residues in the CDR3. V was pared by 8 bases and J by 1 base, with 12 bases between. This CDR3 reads CASGESGSYEQYF. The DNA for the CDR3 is TGTGCCAGCGGGGAGAGTGGGTCCTACGAGCAGTACTTC.

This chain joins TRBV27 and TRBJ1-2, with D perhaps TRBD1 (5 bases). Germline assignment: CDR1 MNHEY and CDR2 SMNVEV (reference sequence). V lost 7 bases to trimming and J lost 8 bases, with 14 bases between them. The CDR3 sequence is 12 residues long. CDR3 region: CASTAGSGGYTF. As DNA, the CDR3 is TGTGCCAGCACCGCAGGGAGCGGCGGCTACACCTTC.

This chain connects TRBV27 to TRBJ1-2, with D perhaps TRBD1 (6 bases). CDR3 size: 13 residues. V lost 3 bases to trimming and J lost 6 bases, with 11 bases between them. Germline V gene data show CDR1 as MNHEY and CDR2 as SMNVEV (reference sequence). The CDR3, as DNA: TGTGCCAGCAGTTTTGGCAGGGGAGATGGCTACACCTTC. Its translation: CASSFGRGDGYTF.

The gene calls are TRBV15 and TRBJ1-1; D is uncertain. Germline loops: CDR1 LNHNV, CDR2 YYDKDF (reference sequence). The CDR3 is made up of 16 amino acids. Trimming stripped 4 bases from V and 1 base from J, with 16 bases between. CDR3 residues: CATSMSGSLGNTEAFF. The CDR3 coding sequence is TGTGCCACCAGCATGAGCGGGTCCCTGGGGAACACTGAAGCTTTCTTT. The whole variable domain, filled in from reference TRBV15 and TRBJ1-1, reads DAMVIQNPRYQVTQFGKPVTLSCSQTLNHNVMYWYQQKSSQAPKLLFHYYDKDFNNEADTPDNFQSRRPNTSFCFLDIRSPGLGDTAMYLCATSMSGSLGNTEAFFGQGTRLTVV.

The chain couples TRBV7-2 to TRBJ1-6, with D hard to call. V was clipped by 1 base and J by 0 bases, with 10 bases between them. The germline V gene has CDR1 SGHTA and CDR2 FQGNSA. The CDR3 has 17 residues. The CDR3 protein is CASSLEVRSSYNSPLHF. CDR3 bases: TGTGCCAGCAGCTTAGAGGTCAGGAGCTCCTATAATTCACCCCTCCACTTT. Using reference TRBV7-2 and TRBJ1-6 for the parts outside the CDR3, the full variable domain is GAGVSQSPSNKVTEKGKDVELRCDPISGHTALYWYRQSLGQGLEFLIYFQGNSAPDKSGLPSDRFSAERTGGSVSTLTIQRTQQEDSAVYLCASSLEVRSSYNSPLHFGNGTRLTVT.

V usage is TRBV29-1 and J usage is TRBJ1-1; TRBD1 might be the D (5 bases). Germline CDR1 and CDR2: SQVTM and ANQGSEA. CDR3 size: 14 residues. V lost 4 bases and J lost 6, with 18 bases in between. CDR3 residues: CSVGGEKRVAEAFF. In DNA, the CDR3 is TGCAGCGTTGGGGGGGAGAAGAGGGTCGCTGAAGCTTTCTTT.

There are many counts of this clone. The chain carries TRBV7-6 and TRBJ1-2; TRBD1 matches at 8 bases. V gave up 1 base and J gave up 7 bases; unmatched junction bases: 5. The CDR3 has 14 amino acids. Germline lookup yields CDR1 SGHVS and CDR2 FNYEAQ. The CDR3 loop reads CASSLVQGVGGYTF. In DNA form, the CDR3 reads TGTGCCAGCAGCTTAGTACAGGGGGTCGGTGGCTACACCTTC.

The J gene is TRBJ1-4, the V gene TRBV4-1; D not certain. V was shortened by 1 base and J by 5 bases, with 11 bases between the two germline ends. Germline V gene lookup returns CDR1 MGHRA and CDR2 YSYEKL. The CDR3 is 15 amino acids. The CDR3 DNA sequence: TGCGCCAGCAGCCAAGTAGCCGGGGAGAATGAAAAACTGTTTTTT. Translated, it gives CASSQVAGENEKLFF.

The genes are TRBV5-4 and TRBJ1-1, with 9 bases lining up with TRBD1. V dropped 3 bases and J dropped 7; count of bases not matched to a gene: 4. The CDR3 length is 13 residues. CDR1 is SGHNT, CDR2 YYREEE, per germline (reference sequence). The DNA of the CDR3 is TGTGCCAGCAGCTCGGACAGGGGTGGTGAAGCTTTCTTT. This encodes CASSSDRGGEAFF.

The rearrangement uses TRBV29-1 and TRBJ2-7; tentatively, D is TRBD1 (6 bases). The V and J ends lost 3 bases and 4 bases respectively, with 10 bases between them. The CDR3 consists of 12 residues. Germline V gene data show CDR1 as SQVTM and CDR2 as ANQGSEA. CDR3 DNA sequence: TGCAGCGTTGATGTGGGGGCTTACGAGCAGTACTTC. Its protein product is CSVDVGAYEQYF.

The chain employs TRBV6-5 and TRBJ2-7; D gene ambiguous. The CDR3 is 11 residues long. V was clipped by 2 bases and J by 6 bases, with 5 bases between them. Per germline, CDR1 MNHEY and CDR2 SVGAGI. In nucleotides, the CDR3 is TGTGCCAGCAGTTACGGGATCGAGCAGTACTTC. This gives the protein CASSYGIEQYF.

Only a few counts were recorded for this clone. The CDR3 nucleotides are TGTGCCAGTAGTATAGATTTAGAGGCCTACAATGAGCAGTTCTTC. Amino acids: CASSIDLEAYNEQFF. The J gene is TRBJ2-1, the V gene TRBV19; D remains unclear. The CDR3 consists of 15 residues. Germline V gene lookup returns CDR1 LNHDA and CDR2 SQIVND (reference sequence). V was pared by 0 bases and J by 2 bases, with 8 bases between.

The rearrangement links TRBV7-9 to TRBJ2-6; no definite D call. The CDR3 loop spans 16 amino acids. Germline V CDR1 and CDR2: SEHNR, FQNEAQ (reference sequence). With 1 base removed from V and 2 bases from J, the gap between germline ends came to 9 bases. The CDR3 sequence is CASSLVARTGANVLTF. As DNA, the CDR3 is TGTGCCAGCAGCTTAGTAGCAAGAACTGGGGCCAACGTCCTGACTTTC.

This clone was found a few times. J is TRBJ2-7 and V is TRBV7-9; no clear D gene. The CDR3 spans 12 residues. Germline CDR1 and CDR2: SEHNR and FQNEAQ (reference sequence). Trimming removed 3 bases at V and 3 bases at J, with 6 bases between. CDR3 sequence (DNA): TGTGCCAGCAGCTTTGCAGTCTACGAGCAGTACTTC. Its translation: CASSFAVYEQYF.

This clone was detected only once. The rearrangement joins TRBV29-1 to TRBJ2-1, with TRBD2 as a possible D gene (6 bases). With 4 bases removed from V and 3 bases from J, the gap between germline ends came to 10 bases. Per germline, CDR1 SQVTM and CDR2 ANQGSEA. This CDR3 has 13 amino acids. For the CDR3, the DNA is TGCAGCGTTGTACCGGGGGACTACAATGAGCAGTTCTTC. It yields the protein CSVVPGDYNEQFF.

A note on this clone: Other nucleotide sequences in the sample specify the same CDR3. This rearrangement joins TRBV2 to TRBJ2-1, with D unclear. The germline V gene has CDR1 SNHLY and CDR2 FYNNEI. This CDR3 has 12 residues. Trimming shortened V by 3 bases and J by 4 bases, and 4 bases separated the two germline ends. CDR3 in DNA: TGTGCCAGCAGTGATTCGTACAATGAGCAGTTCTTC. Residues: CASSDSYNEQFF.

The CDR3 is CASSVTGTGEFYEQYF. The DNA of the CDR3 is TGTGCCAGCAGCGTCACCGGGACAGGGGAGTTCTACGAGCAGTACTTC. V gene TRBV7-2 combines with J gene TRBJ2-7; 10 bases match TRBD1. The CDR3 is 16 amino acids. Germline CDR1 reads SGHTA; CDR2 reads FQGNSA. V lost 5 bases and J lost 3; bases outside the gene matches: 10. Based on the CDR3 plus reference TRBV7-2 and TRBJ2-7, the full variable domain is GAGVSQSPSNKVTEKGKDVELRCDPISGHTALYWYRQSLGQGLEFLIYFQGNSAPDKSGLPSDRFSAERTGGSVSTLTIQRTQQEDSAVYLCASSVTGTGEFYEQYFGPGTRLTVT.

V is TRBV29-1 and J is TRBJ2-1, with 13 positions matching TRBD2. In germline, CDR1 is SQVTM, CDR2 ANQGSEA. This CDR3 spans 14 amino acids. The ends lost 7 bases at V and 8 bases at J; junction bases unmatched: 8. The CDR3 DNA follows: TGCAGCGGCCTGACTAGCGGGGGGTCCGATGAGCAGTTCTTC. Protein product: CSGLTSGGSDEQFF.

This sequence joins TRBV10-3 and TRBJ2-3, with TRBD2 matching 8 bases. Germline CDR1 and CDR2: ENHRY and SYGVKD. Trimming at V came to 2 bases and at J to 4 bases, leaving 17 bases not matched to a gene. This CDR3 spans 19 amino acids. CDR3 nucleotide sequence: TGTGCCATCAGTGAGCCCGAGATGGTTAGCGGGGATTCTCCAGATACGCAGTATTTT. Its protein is CAISEPEMVSGDSPDTQYF.

CDR3 bases: TGTGCCATCAGTGAATGGCGCCCTCGGAATTCACCCCTCCACTTT. Its translation: CAISEWRPRNSPLHF. The chain employs TRBV10-3 and TRBJ1-6; D call uncertain. The CDR3 loop spans 15 amino acids. V was clipped by 3 bases and J by 7 bases, with 13 bases between them. Germline assignment: CDR1 ENHRY and CDR2 SYGVKD.

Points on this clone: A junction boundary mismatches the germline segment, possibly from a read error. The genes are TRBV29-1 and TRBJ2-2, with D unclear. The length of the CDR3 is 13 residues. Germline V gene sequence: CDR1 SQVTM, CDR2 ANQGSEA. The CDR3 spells CSVEGQNTGELFF. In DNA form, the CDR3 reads TGCAGCGTAGAAGGCCAGAACACCGGGGAGCTGTTTTTT.

CDR3 DNA sequence: TGTGCCAGCAGCCTTGGGACAGGGACTGGTGATACGCAGTATTTT. Amino acid sequence: CASSLGTGTGDTQYF. The chain couples TRBV9 to TRBJ2-3; 9 bases fit TRBD1. The V gene end was trimmed by 4 bases and the J gene end by 6 bases; junction bases not matched to a gene: 9. From germline, CDR1 is SGDLS and CDR2 YYNGEE. The CDR3 runs to 15 residues.

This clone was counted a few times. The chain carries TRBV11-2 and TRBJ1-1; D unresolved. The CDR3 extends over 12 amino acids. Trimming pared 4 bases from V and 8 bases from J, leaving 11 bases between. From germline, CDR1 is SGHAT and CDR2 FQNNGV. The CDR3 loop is CASSSQTVEAFF. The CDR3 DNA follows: TGTGCCAGCAGCTCTCAGACGGTCGAAGCTTTCTTT.

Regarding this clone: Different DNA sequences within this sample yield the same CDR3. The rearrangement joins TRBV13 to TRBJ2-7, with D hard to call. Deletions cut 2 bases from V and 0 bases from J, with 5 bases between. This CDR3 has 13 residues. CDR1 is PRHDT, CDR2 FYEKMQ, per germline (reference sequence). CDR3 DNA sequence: TGTGCCAGCAGCTTAAGGAGCTCCTACGAGCAGTACTTC. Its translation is CASSLRSSYEQYF.

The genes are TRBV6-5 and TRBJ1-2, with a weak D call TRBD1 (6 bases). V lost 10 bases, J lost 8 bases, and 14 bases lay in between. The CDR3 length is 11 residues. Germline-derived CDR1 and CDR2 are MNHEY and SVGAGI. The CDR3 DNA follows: TGTGCCACAACAGGGAATCTAGGCTACACCTTC. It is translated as CATTGNLGYTF.